This TCR beta chain comes out of a study of neurological immune-mediated disorders. Study in general: Disease course was recorded as relapsing-remitting for about 30 and secondary progressive for about 9% of the roughly 35 multiple sclerosis patients.

This clonotype has at least ten counts. What it binds is not known. It was by 5'RACE with 10-nucleotide random UMIs that the cDNA was made. TCRdb ran MiXCR on the 5' RACE reads and lists one entry per CDR3 protein. Among 55,000 to 65,000 distinct CDR3 sequences, 3% to 4% were seen once, and the ten largest hold around 3.1%. Study-wide findings and caveats: Patients with HTLV-1-associated myelopathy had the highest level of TCR clonal expansion, whereas patients with multiple sclerosis had the lowest level, falling beneath the level found in healthy controls. CDR3 amino acid sequences of expanded clones were not shared across subjects, a result suggesting private repertoires in all groups.

V lost 8 bases, J lost 5 bases, and 7 bases stayed unmatched. This CDR3 is 14 amino acids long. Looked up from germline, CDR1 is MNHEY and CDR2 is SVGEGT. The rearrangement uses TRBV6-2 or TRBV6-3 and TRBJ2-7, with 12 positions matching TRBD2. Material: PBMCs. This TCR was sampled from a woman aged 25 to 39 with multiple sclerosis. The CDR3 DNA sequence: TGTGCCAGCCGTCTAGCGGGAGGGCCACACGAGCAGTACTTC. Translated: CASRLAGGPHEQYF.